These T cell receptor beta chains were read from a single sample in a study of tumor-infiltrating lymphocytes in primary liver carcinoma. TCRdb re-called the multiplex PCR reads with MiXCR, one entry per CDR3 protein. Altogether roughly 120,000 distinct CDR3 sequences are present, 55% to 75% being singletons, with the ten largest covering approximately 10%. Sequenced material: liver tumor tissue from sampling region 1. The receptors here all came from a woman in her fifties or sixties with primary liver carcinoma and hepatitis B virus infection. CDR3s include the opening cysteine and the closing phenylalanine or tryptophan. D genes are given only for firm matches. Some rows mark clone size as missing; the rest say once, few, many or name a class of expanded clone.

cdr3_nt: TGTGCCAGCAGTTTATCGGGGGGCACCGGGGAGCTGTTTTTT
cdr3_aa: CASSLSGGTGELFF
j_call: TRBJ2-2
d_call: TRBD2
clone_size: many
v_call: TRBV12-3/TRBV12-4

cdr3_nt: TGTGCCAGCAGTTCCCGCACAGGGACCTCTGGGGCCAACGTCCTGACTTTC
cdr3_aa: CASSSRTGTSGANVLTF
j_call: TRBJ2-6
d_call: NA
clone_size: NA
v_call: TRBV25-1

cdr3_nt: TGTGCCAGCAGCCTCGGACTAGTTAGCAATGAGCAGTTCTTC
cdr3_aa: CASSLGLVSNEQFF
j_call: TRBJ2-1
d_call: TRBD2
clone_size: NA
v_call: TRBV11-2

cdr3_nt: TGTGCCAGCATTCCCCCACAGGGTCATACTGAAGCTTTCTTT
cdr3_aa: CASIPPQGHTEAFF
j_call: TRBJ1-1
d_call: NA
clone_size: NA
v_call: TRBV28

cdr3_nt: TGTGCCAGTAACTACGGCGGGAGGACCTCGGGAAACGAGCAGTACTTC
cdr3_aa: CASNYGGRTSGNEQYF
j_call: TRBJ2-7
d_call: TRBD2
clone_size: once
v_call: TRBV11-2

cdr3_nt: TGTGCCAGCAGTTCCAGGACCATCTCTGGGGCCAACGTCCTGACTTTC
cdr3_aa: CASSSRTISGANVLTF
j_call: TRBJ2-6
d_call: NA
clone_size: few
v_call: TRBV28

cdr3_nt: TGTGCCAGCAGCCACAGCACCGGGGAGCTGTTTTTT
cdr3_aa: CASSHSTGELFF
j_call: TRBJ2-2
d_call: NA
clone_size: many
v_call: TRBV12-3/TRBV12-4

cdr3_nt: TGTGCCAGCACTGGGGGAGGTGGCAATCAGCCCCAGCATTTT
cdr3_aa: CASTGGGGNQPQHF
j_call: TRBJ1-5
d_call: NA
clone_size: many
v_call: TRBV6-1

cdr3_nt: TGTGCCAGCAGTTTATCCGAGGGGTCTGGGGCCAACGTCCTGACTTTC
cdr3_aa: CASSLSEGSGANVLTF
j_call: TRBJ2-6
d_call: NA
clone_size: many
v_call: TRBV6-5

cdr3_nt: TGTGCCTGCAGCTCCCAGACTAGCGGGAGGGAAGGGCAGTTCTTC
cdr3_aa: CACSSQTSGREGQFF
j_call: TRBJ2-1
d_call: TRBD2
clone_size: NA
v_call: TRBV11-3

cdr3_nt: TGCGCCAGCAGTGAACGCAGGGACTATGGCTACACCTTC
cdr3_aa: CASSERRDYGYTF
j_call: TRBJ1-2
d_call: NA
clone_size: many
v_call: TRBV10-1

cdr3_nt: TGTGCCAACAGCTTAGAAAGCGGGAGTGCGAGTGAGCAGTTCTTC
cdr3_aa: CANSLESGSASEQFF
j_call: TRBJ2-1
d_call: TRBD2
clone_size: NA
v_call: TRBV11-2

cdr3_nt: TGTGCCAGCAGCCCTTGGACCCAACGTGGGGAAAAACTGTTTTTT
cdr3_aa: CASSPWTQRGEKLFF
j_call: TRBJ1-4
d_call: NA
clone_size: few
v_call: TRBV7-9

cdr3_nt: TGCAGTGCCACCAGGGATTCACCCCTCCACTTT
cdr3_aa: CSATRDSPLHF
j_call: TRBJ1-6
d_call: NA
clone_size: NA
v_call: TRBV20-1

cdr3_nt: TGTGCCTGCAGTACAGCGGGGGTGTCCTACAATGAGCAGTTCTTC
cdr3_aa: CACSTAGVSYNEQFF
j_call: TRBJ2-1
d_call: TRBD2
clone_size: NA
v_call: TRBV6-5

cdr3_nt: TGTGCCAGCAGATGGGCCGGGACAGGTGGCGGGGAGCTGTTTTTT
cdr3_aa: CASRWAGTGGGELFF
j_call: TRBJ2-2
d_call: TRBD1
clone_size: NA
v_call: TRBV11-1

cdr3_nt: TGCGCCAGCAGCCAAGGGCGACAGACGAACACTGAAGCTTTCTTT
cdr3_aa: CASSQGRQTNTEAFF
j_call: TRBJ1-1
d_call: NA
clone_size: many
v_call: TRBV4-1